The rows below give T cell receptor beta chains drawn from one sample of a study of Graves' ophthalmopathy and Graves' hyperthyroidism. One entry per CDR3 protein results from TCRdb running MiXCR on the multiplex PCR reads. This sample has around 1.1 million distinct CDR3 sequences, with 35% to 45% found just once. The sample taken for sequencing was peripheral blood or thyroid tissue (not recorded which). The receptors derive from an adult man with Graves' hyperthyroidism. CDR3s leave out the opening cysteine and the closing phenylalanine or tryptophan. D genes are given only for firm matches. Size is omitted from some rows. Given values are once, few, many or a class for expanded clones.

d_call: -
v_call: TRBV9
clone_size: few
j_call: TRBJ1-5
cdr3_aa: ASSVGSGYQPQH

d_call: -
v_call: TRBV25-1
clone_size: few
j_call: TRBJ2-5
cdr3_aa: ASSFYRAGETQY

d_call: TRBD1
v_call: TRBV9
clone_size: many
j_call: TRBJ2-7
cdr3_aa: ASSVAPDRAHEQY

d_call: TRBD2
v_call: TRBV20-1
clone_size: -
j_call: TRBJ2-5
cdr3_aa: SASNPTSGSEETQY

d_call: -
v_call: TRBV25-1
clone_size: few
j_call: TRBJ1-1
cdr3_aa: ASTHSGLNTEAF

d_call: -
v_call: TRBV9
clone_size: many
j_call: TRBJ2-5
cdr3_aa: ASSVGSRQETQY

d_call: -
v_call: TRBV7-9
clone_size: few
j_call: TRBJ2-7
cdr3_aa: GTQVITTYEQY

d_call: -
v_call: TRBV20-1
clone_size: -
j_call: TRBJ2-5
cdr3_aa: SALSRGETQY

d_call: TRBD2
v_call: TRBV7-9
clone_size: many
j_call: TRBJ2-5
cdr3_aa: ASERGLRETQY

d_call: -
v_call: TRBV5-1
clone_size: -
j_call: TRBJ2-7
cdr3_aa: ASSLRSVGPGRTYEQY

d_call: TRBD1
v_call: TRBV29-1
clone_size: once
j_call: TRBJ2-7
cdr3_aa: STQKFRDREYEQY

d_call: -
v_call: TRBV6-2/TRBV6-3
clone_size: many
j_call: TRBJ1-5
cdr3_aa: ASSEQGPDQPQH

d_call: -
v_call: TRBV15
clone_size: -
j_call: TRBJ1-6
cdr3_aa: ATSRAGSPLH

d_call: -
v_call: TRBV10-2
clone_size: many
j_call: TRBJ1-1
cdr3_aa: ASRSQGETEAF

d_call: TRBD1
v_call: TRBV5-1
clone_size: many
j_call: TRBJ1-1
cdr3_aa: ASSLAFGQGNTEAF

d_call: TRBD1
v_call: TRBV10-3
clone_size: once
j_call: TRBJ1-1
cdr3_aa: AIRAMGQFHQNTEAF

d_call: TRBD1
v_call: TRBV12-3/TRBV12-4
clone_size: few
j_call: TRBJ2-2
cdr3_aa: ASSLGGQARGTGELF

d_call: TRBD1
v_call: TRBV29-1
clone_size: -
j_call: TRBJ1-5
cdr3_aa: SVAGGVQPQH